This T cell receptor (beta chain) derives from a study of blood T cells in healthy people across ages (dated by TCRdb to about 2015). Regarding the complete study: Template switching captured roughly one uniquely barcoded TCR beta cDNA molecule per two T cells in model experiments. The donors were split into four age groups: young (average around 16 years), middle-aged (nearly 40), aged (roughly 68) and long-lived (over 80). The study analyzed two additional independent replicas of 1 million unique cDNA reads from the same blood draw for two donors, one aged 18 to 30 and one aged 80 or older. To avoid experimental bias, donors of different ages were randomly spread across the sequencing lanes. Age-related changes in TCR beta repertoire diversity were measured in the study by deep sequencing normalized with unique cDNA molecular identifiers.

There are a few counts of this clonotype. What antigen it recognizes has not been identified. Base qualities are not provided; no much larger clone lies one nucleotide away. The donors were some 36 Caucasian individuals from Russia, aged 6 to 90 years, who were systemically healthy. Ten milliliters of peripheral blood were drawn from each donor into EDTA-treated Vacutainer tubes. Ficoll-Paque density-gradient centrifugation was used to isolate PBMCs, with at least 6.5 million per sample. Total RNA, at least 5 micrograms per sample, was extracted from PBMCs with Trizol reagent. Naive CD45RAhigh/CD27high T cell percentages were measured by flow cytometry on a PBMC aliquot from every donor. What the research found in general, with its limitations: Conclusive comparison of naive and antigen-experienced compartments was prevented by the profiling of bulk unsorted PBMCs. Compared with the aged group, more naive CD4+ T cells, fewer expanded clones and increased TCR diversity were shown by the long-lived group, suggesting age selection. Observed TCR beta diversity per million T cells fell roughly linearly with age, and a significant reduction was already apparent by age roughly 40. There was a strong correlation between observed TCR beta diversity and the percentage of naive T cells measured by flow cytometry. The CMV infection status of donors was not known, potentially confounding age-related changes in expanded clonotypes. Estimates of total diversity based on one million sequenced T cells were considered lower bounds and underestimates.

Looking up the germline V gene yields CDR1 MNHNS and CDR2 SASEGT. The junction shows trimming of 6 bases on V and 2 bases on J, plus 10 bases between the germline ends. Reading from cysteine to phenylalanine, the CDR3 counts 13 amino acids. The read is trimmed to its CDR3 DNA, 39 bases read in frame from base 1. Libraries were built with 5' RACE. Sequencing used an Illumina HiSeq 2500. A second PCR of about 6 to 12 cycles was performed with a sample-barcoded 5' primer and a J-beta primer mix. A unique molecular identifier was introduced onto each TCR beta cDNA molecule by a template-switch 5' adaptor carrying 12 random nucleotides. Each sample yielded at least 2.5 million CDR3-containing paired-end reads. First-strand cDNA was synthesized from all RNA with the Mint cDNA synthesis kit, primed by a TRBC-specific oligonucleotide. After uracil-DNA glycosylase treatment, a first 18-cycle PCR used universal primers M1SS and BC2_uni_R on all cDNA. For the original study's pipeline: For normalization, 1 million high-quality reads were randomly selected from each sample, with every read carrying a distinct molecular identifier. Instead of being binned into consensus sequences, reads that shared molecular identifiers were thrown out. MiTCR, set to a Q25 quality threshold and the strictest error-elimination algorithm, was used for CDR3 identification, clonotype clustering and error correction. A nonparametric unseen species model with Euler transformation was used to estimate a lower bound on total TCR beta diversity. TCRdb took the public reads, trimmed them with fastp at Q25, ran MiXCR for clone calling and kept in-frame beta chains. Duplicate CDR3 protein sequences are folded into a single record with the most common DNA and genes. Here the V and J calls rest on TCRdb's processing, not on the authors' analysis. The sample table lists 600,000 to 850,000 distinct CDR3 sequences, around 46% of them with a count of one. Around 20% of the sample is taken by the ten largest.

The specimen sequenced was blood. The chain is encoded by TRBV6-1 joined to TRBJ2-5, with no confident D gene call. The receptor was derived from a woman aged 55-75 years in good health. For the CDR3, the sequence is CASRKRSQETQYF. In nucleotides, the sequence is TGTGCCAGCAGGAAGAGATCTCAAGAGACCCAGTACTTC.